A selection of T cell receptor beta chains follows, all from one sample in a study of STAT5B mutations in CD4+ large granular lymphocyte leukemia. Profiling relied on immunoSEQ multiplex PCR, and the TCRdb table lists in-frame clones only, not all of them. Of some 4,500 clones listed, about four fifths were seen once; the top ten hold 7% to 10%. The sequencing input was PBMCs. Every receptor here comes from a man aged 70 or older with CD4+ T-cell large granular lymphocyte leukemia. The CDR3 runs from the conserved cysteine through the conserved F or W. The D gene is left open where the match is weak.

TRBV6-5 - CASGGDGGELFF
TRBV2 - CASSGSGLQPQHF
TRBV2 TRBD1 CASKGQGAFEQFF
TRBV25-1 - CASRVHTGELFF
TRBV20-1 - CSARVNGQSTF
TRBV7-8 - CASSRQIKANEKLFF
TRBV11-2 - CASSFRDGEQYF
TRBV11-2 TRBD2 CASSSGLAGGNEYF
TRBV18 - CASSPPVRAKETQYF
TRBV12-5 - CASGFKRAGQSRANVLTF
TRBV28 TRBD2 CASAGTSGRASGANVLTF
TRBV12-5 TRBD2 CASGLVLLAGGSGELFF
TRBV25-1 - CASSEQGLGYTF
TRBV14 TRBD2 CASSQASGRFYEQYF
TRBV19 - CASSLQVRGTQYF
TRBV21-1 - CASSNYGYTF
TRBV7-8 - CASSLGALRAGYTF
TRBV30 - CAWMADTQYF
TRBV28 - CASSSGAFGAGELFF
TRBV18 - CASSPPGDRNTEAFF
TRBV6-5 - CASKPWGKDTGELFF
TRBV5-1 TRBD2 CASSSLAGVNTGELFF
TRBV19 - CASSNEIGNTIYF
TRBV11-3 - CASSLDLRGGANVLTF
TRBV5-4 - CASSLLATNTGELFF
TRBV28 TRBD2 CASSSASGHNYNEQFF
TRBV19 TRBD1 CASSRDRTYEQYF
TRBV7-9 - CASSSNWDAYNEQFF
TRBV30 TRBD1 CAWSAGQDNSPLHF
TRBV5-1 TRBD1 CASSPGLRGLNEQFF
TRBV7-9 - CASSLARNEQFF
TRBV19 TRBD1 CASSSQGAGAGNTIYF
TRBV27 TRBD2 CATKRGANTGELFF
TRBV5-1 TRBD2 CASQTGLAYQETQYF
TRBV30 - CACRRLRGTWNRQETQYF
TRBV25-1 - CASSWGWNQPQHF
TRBV7-2 - CASSLNGLTGELFF
TRBV5-1 - CASSESGTSGTQYF
TRBV7-8 - CASSRVGRQILTHYGYTF
TRBV7-8 - CASSFREAGANVLTF
TRBV10-2 TRBD2 CASSEVTSGFRETQYF
TRBV5-1 - CASSLLPVGGPGTGELFF
TRBV7-2 TRBD2 CASSFRGLAGDTQYF
TRBV11-2 - CASSSPDVGEKLFF
TRBV5-1 TRBD1 CASSGTGDYNEQFF
TRBV6-1 - CASSAEGPTYNEQFF
TRBV2 - CASSGDTGELFF
TRBV5-1 TRBD2 CASSLAVTGELFF
TRBV5-1 TRBD2 CASSPGLAGVEQYF
TRBV7-9 - CASSLIENTEAFF
TRBV20-1 - CSSSGQETQYF
TRBV10-1 - CASSETRNEQFF
TRBV6-6 - CASSYSGGSGNTIYF
TRBV5-1 - CASSLGRARTDTQYF
TRBV5-1 - CASSLAPGEVGYEQYF